These 9 T cell receptor beta chains originate from one sample sequenced in a study of blood T cell repertoires in COVID-19. The repertoire was sequenced with immunoSEQ multiplex PCR; TCRdb's copy has only in-frame clones and lacks some. The table records about 360,000 clones, around 82% of them present only once. The sample consisted of peripheral blood. The source of these receptors is a man aged 25 to 40 with active or convalescent COVID-19.

Many counts were recorded for this clone. This sequence joins TRBV19 and TRBJ1-2; the D gene is possibly TRBD1 (5 bases). CDR1 is LNHDA, CDR2 SQIVND, per germline (reference sequence). V was trimmed by 5 bases and J by 3 bases, leaving 16 bases between them. The CDR3 spans 15 residues. CDR3: CASSAQGFLHYGYTF. Here the CDR3 DNA reads TGTGCCAGTAGTGCCCAGGGTTTTCTCCACTATGGCTACACCTTC.

This chain links TRBV24-1 with TRBJ1-5; D remains unclear. Trimming took off 9 bases at V and 4 bases at J, with 9 bases between the two ends. The germline V gene has CDR1 KGHDR and CDR2 SFDVKD. The CDR3 runs to 12 residues. CDR3 sequence reads: CATSEGNQPQHF. The DNA of the CDR3 is TGTGCCACCTCTGAGGGTAATCAGCCCCAGCATTTT.

This rearrangement joins TRBV11-3 to TRBJ2-3; 9 nucleotides match TRBD2. The CDR3 runs 12 residues. The germline V gene has CDR1 SGHNT and CDR2 YENEEA. V dropped 5 bases and J dropped 14; count of bases not matched to a gene: 8. The CDR3 nucleotides are TGTGCCAGCAGCCCGAATAGCGGGAGAGTGTATTTT. As protein: CASSPNSGRVYF.

The chain carries TRBV7-2 and TRBJ1-6; no clear D. Trimming removed 1 base at V and 10 bases at J, with 11 bases between. Per the germline V gene, CDR1 is SGHTA and CDR2 is FQGNSA. CDR3 length: 14 residues. Here the CDR3 reads CASSLVTDGSPLHF. Written as DNA, the CDR3 is TGTGCCAGCAGCTTAGTTACAGATGGCTCACCCCTCCACTTT. The full variable domain, in which reference TRBV7-2 and TRBJ1-6 provide the parts outside the CDR3, is GAGVSQSPSNKVTEKGKDVELRCDPISGHTALYWYRQSLGQGLEFLIYFQGNSAPDKSGLPSDRFSAERTGGSVSTLTIQRTQQEDSAVYLCASSLVTDGSPLHFGNGTRLTVT.

The rearrangement uses TRBV19 and TRBJ1-5; weak D call: TRBD1 (6 bases). CDR1 is LNHDA and CDR2 is SQIVND in the germline V gene (reference sequence). Trimming shortened V by 7 bases and J by 2 bases, and 18 bases separated the two germline ends. This CDR3 region has 16 residues. The DNA of the CDR3 is TGTGCCAGTACCCTGAGGGGGGGCGTCGGCAATCAGCCCCAGCATTTT. Its protein product is CASTLRGGVGNQPQHF.

The V and J genes are TRBV5-5 and TRBJ2-7; 7 positions agree with TRBD1. The CDR3 is 14 residues long. Germline CDR1 SGHKS, CDR2 YYEKEE (reference sequence). V lost 4 bases and J lost 0; bases outside the gene matches: 4. CDR3 bases: TGTGCCAGCAGCCCGGGGACAGCCTCCTACGAGCAGTACTTC. Amino acids: CASSPGTASYEQYF.

The V call is TRBV11-2, the J call TRBJ1-2, with a possible D match to TRBD1 (6 bases). V was cut by 0 bases and J by 8 bases, with 10 bases left in between. This CDR3 region has 13 residues. Germline assignment: CDR1 SGHAT and CDR2 FQNNGV. The CDR3 DNA reads TGTGCCAGCAGCTTAGATGACAGGCGAGGCTACACCTTC. This codes for CASSLDDRRGYTF. Based on the CDR3 plus reference TRBV11-2 and TRBJ1-2, the full variable domain is EAGVAQSPRYKIIEKRQSVAFWCNPISGHATLYWYQQILGQGPKLLIQFQNNGVVDDSQLPKDRFSAERLKGVDSTLKIQPAKLEDSAVYLCASSLDDRRGYTFGSGTRLTVV.

This chain joins TRBV7-9 and TRBJ2-1; maybe TRBD2 (7 bases). This CDR3 contains 18 residues. Trimming cost V 5 bases and J 0 bases, with 20 bases left between them. Germline V gene lookup returns CDR1 SEHNR and CDR2 FQNEAQ (reference sequence). The CDR3 region is CASSPVGGGISSYNEQFF. CDR3 coding DNA: TGTGCCAGCAGCCCCGTGGGGGGGGGCATTAGCTCCTACAATGAGCAGTTCTTC.

This CDR3 reads CASSILAAEDTDTQYF. The CDR3 region has the DNA TGTGCCAGCAGCATTCTGGCAGCGGAGGACACAGATACGCAGTATTTT. The chain recombines TRBV3-1 (or the pseudogene TRBV3-2) with TRBJ2-3, with TRBD2 as a possible D gene (5 bases). The CDR3 runs to 16 residues. Germline CDR1 and CDR2: LGHDT and YNNKEL (reference sequence). Trimming took off 5 bases at V and 2 bases at J, with 17 bases between the two ends.